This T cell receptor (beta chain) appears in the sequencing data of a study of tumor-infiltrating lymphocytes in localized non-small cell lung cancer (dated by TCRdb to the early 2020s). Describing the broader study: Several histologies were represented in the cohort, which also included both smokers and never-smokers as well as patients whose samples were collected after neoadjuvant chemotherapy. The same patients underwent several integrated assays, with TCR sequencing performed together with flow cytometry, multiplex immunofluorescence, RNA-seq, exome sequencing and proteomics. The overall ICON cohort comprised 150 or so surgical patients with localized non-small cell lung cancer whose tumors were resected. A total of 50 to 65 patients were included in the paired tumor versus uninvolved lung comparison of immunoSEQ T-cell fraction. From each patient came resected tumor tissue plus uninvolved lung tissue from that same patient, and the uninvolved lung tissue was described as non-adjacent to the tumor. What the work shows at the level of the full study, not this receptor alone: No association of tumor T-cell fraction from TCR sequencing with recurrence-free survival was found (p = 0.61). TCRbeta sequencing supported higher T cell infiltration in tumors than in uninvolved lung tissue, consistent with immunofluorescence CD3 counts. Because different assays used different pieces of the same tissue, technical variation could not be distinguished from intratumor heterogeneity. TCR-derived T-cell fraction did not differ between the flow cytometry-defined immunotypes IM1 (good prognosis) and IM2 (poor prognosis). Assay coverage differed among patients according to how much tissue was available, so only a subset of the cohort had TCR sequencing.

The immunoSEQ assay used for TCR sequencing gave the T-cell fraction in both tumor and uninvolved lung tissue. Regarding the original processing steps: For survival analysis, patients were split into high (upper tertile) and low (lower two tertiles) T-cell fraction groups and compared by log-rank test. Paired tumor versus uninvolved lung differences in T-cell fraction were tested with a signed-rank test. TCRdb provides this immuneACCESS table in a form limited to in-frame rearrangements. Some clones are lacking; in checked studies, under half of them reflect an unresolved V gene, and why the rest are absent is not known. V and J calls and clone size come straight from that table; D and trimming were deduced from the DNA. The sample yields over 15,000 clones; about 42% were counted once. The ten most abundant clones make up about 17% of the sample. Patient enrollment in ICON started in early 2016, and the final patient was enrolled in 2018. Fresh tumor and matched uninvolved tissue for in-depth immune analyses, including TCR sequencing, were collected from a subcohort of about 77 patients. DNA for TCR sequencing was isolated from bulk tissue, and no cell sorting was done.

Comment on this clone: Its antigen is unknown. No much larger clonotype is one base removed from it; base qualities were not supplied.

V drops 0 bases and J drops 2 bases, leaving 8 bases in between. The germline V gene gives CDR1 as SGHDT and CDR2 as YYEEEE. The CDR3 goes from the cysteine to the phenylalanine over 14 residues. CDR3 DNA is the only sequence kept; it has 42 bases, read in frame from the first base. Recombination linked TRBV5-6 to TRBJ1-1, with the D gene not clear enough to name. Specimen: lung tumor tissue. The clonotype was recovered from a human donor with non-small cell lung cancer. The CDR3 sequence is CASSLGRSNTEAFF. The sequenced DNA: TGTGCCAGCAGCTTGGGACGGTCTAACACTGAAGCTTTCTTT.